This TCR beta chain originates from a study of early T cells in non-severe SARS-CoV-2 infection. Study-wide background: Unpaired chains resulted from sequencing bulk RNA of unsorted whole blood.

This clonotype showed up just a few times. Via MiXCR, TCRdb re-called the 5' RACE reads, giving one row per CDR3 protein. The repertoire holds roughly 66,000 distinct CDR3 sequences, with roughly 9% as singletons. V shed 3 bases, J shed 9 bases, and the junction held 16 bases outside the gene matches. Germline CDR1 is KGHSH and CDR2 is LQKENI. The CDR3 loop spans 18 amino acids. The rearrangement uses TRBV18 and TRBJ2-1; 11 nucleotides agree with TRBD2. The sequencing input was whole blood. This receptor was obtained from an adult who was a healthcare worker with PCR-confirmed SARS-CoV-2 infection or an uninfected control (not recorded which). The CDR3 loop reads CASSPTVRGLAGGGEQFF. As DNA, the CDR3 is TGTGCCAGCTCACCTACCGTCAGGGGGCTAGCGGGAGGTGGTGAGCAGTTCTTC.